One sample yielded the 29 T cell receptor beta chains listed below, sequenced in a study of T cells after posttransplantation cyclophosphamide. A marrow graft followed busulfan-fludarabine conditioning, with cyclophosphamide on days +3 and +4. Using immunoSEQ multiplex PCR, the repertoire was profiled, and TCRdb retains in-frame clones only, with some absent. The profile shows about 6,800 clones, over 85% of them singletons. The sequencing here drew on CD8+ T cells sorted from blood, taken after allogeneic stem cell transplant with posttransplant cyclophosphamide. The source of these receptors is a male patient aged 60-70 years who received an allogeneic stem cell transplant from a related donor and was CMV-positive. These T cells may partly come from the graft donor.

The V gene is TRBV30, the J gene TRBJ2-3; TRBD1 matches 11 bases. The germline V gene has CDR1 GTSNPN and CDR2 SVGIG (reference sequence). V lost 5 bases, J lost 5 bases, and 9 bases stayed unmatched. This CDR3 is built from 15 residues. The chain's CDR3 is CAWGQGARMRDTQYF. CDR3 DNA: TGTGCCTGGGGACAGGGGGCGCGAATGAGAGATACGCAGTATTTT.

The rearrangement joins TRBV6-1 to TRBJ2-3, with D unresolved. This CDR3 is built from 15 residues. In germline, CDR1 is MNHNS, CDR2 SASEGT. The V gene lost 2 bases and the J gene lost 6 bases, with 15 bases spanning the gap. CDR3 loop: CASSEIVAALDTQYF. CDR3 DNA: TGTGCCAGCAGTGAAATAGTGGCGGCTCTGGATACGCAGTATTTT.

This clone was observed a single time. The chain is built from TRBV2 and TRBJ2-1; 7 nucleotides line up with TRBD1. Losses at the gene ends were 5 bases for V and 1 base for J; bases not matched to a gene: 5. Germline CDR1 SNHLY, CDR2 FYNNEI. The CDR3 has 15 residues. The CDR3 reads CASSYRGLSYNEQFF. The CDR3 coding sequence is TGTGCCAGCAGTTACAGGGGATTGTCCTACAATGAGCAGTTCTTC.

The gene calls are TRBV27 and TRBJ2-7; D perhaps matches TRBD2 (7 bases). The CDR3 consists of 15 residues. CDR1 is MNHEY, CDR2 SMNVEV, per germline (reference sequence). The V gene lost 2 bases and the J gene lost 2 bases, with 13 bases spanning the gap. The CDR3, as DNA: TGTGCCAGCAGTTTAATGGCGGGGGCCGCCTACGAGCAGTACTTC. As protein: CASSLMAGAAYEQYF.

The chain joins TRBV7-3 to TRBJ2-3; 9 positions match TRBD2. The V segment lost 2 bases and the J segment 6 bases; nucleotides outside the gene matches: 6. This CDR3 comprises 15 residues. Germline-derived CDR1 and CDR2 are SGHTA and FQGTGA. The chain's CDR3 is CASSLAGGPGDTQYF. CDR3 sequence (DNA): TGTGCCAGCAGCTTAGCGGGGGGGCCGGGGGATACGCAGTATTTT.

The chain recombines TRBV9 with TRBJ2-7; 7 bases match TRBD2. The J segment lost 6 bases and the V segment lost 3 bases, leaving 9 bases of the junction unmatched. Germline CDR1 SGDLS, CDR2 YYNGEE. This CDR3 has 14 amino acids. The CDR3 spells CASSASGTTGEQYF. The DNA for the CDR3 is TGTGCCAGCAGCGCCTCCGGGACTACAGGCGAGCAGTACTTC.

J is TRBJ2-3 and V is TRBV4-3; 8 bases map to TRBD2. The CDR3 extends over 16 amino acids. The germline V gene encodes CDR1 LGHNA and CDR2 YSLEER. The V gene end was trimmed by 0 bases and the J gene end by 5 bases; junction bases not matched to a gene: 7. Here the CDR3 DNA reads TGCGCCAGCAGCCAAGATCAGGGACTAGAAATAGATACGCAGTATTTT. This encodes CASSQDQGLEIDTQYF.

The chain has TRBV19 and TRBJ1-2, with 9 bases identical to TRBD1. Germline values: CDR1 LNHDA, CDR2 SQIVND (reference sequence). The CDR3 totals 12 residues. Trimming cost V 3 bases and J 7 bases; bases outside gene matches: 0. The CDR3 is CASSMTGGGYTF. In DNA form, the CDR3 reads TGTGCCAGTAGTATGACAGGGGGTGGCTACACCTTC.

The V and J genes are TRBV15 and TRBJ2-5, with 10 positions matching TRBD2. J was trimmed by 2 bases and V by 0 bases; bases with no gene match: 3. Germline assignment: CDR1 LNHNV and CDR2 YYDKDF (reference sequence). This CDR3 comprises 16 residues. CDR3: CATSRDNSGGQETQYF. CDR3 DNA sequence: TGTGCCACCAGCAGAGATAATAGCGGGGGGCAAGAGACCCAGTACTTC.

This chain links TRBV6-1 with TRBJ1-2; D is possibly TRBD1 (5 bases). The germline V and J ends were trimmed by 3 bases and 1 base, with 9 bases remaining between them. Germline V gene sequence: CDR1 MNHNS, CDR2 SASEGT. The CDR3 is 14 residues long. The CDR3 here is CASSEGQFNYGYTF. CDR3 coding DNA: TGTGCCAGCAGTGAGGGGCAATTTAACTATGGCTACACCTTC.

The CDR3 region has the DNA TGTGCCAGCAGGAGAGGGAGGAATGAGCAGTTCTTC. Translating gives CASRRGRNEQFF. This chain uses TRBV5-8 with TRBJ2-1, with TRBD2 as a possible D gene (6 bases). V lost 5 bases and J lost 7, with 10 bases in between. In germline, CDR1 is SGHTS, CDR2 YDEGEE. CDR3 length: 12 residues.

This rearrangement joins TRBV4-1 to TRBJ2-7, with TRBD2 identical over 15 bases. Germline assignment: CDR1 MGHRA and CDR2 YSYEKL. There are 18 residues in the CDR3. The V gene end was trimmed by 5 bases and the J gene end by 4 bases; junction bases not matched to a gene: 12. The CDR3 protein is CASSEGTSGGYYLYEQYF. The CDR3 nucleotides read TGCGCCAGCAGCGAAGGGACTAGCGGGGGGTACTACCTGTACGAGCAGTACTTC.

This clone was found once. The chain employs TRBV9 and TRBJ2-7, with D hard to call. There are 12 residues in the CDR3. The germline gives CDR1 SGDLS, CDR2 YYNGEE. With 3 bases removed from V and 4 bases from J, the gap between germline ends came to 8 bases. Written as DNA, the CDR3 is TGTGCCAGCAGCGGCGACGGGTACGAGCAGTACTTC. Residues: CASSGDGYEQYF.

The CDR3, as DNA: TGTGCCAGCAGCTTAGTTTCGGGGGAGCAGTTCTTC. This encodes CASSLVSGEQFF. This chain connects TRBV7-2 to TRBJ2-1; D is possibly TRBD2 (5 bases). CDR3 length: 12 residues. V lost 1 base and J 10 bases, leaving 8 bases between the germline ends. Germline V gene data show CDR1 as SGHTA and CDR2 as FQGNSA.

This clone was recorded once. Sequence at one end of the junction differs from germline and may be a read error. This chain connects TRBV27 to TRBJ1-6; D ambiguous. CDR3 length equals 13 residues. Per the germline V gene, CDR1 is MNHEY and CDR2 is SMNVEV (reference sequence). This CDR3 is CASQDSYNSPLHF. Written as DNA, the CDR3 is TGTGCCAGCCAAGACTCCTATAATTCCCCCCTCCACTTT.

The genes are TRBV27 and TRBJ2-3; D gene unclear. The CDR3 spans 16 residues. Between the trimmed V and J ends, which lost 2 bases and 2 bases, there was a span of 14 bases. Germline V gene data show CDR1 as MNHEY and CDR2 as SMNVEV (reference sequence). The CDR3 DNA is TGTGCCAGCAGTTTACTCTCTAAATCATTCACAGATACGCAGTATTTT. It yields the protein CASSLLSKSFTDTQYF.

The chain has TRBV6-5 and TRBJ2-2, with 11 bases aligning to TRBD2. The CDR3 covers 15 residues. With V trimmed by 5 bases and J by 4 bases, 3 bases remained unmatched. Looked up from germline, CDR1 is MNHEY and CDR2 is SVGAGI. CDR3 nucleotide sequence: TGTGCCAGCAGTGTACTAGCGGGGGTCACCGGGGAGCTGTTTTTT. It yields the protein CASSVLAGVTGELFF.

V gene TRBV5-1 combines with J gene TRBJ1-1; D remains ambiguous. The germline V gene encodes CDR1 SGHRS and CDR2 YFSETQ. The CDR3 runs 15 residues. V lost 0 bases, J lost 4 bases, and 13 bases lay in between. For the CDR3, the DNA is TGCGCCAGCAGCTTGGGCTTCAGGCTGGGCACTGAAGCTTTCTTT. It is translated as CASSLGFRLGTEAFF.

The chain has TRBV30 and TRBJ1-2; D is uncertain. From germline, CDR1 is GTSNPN and CDR2 SVGIG (reference sequence). V was pared by 1 base and J by 2 bases, with 17 bases between. This CDR3 is built from 16 residues. The DNA for the CDR3 is TGTGCCTGGAGTGGCCTCGATGGCCCATTGAACTATGGCTACACCTTC. This gives the protein CAWSGLDGPLNYGYTF.

The genes are TRBV6-1 and TRBJ1-5; TRBD1 might be the D (5 bases). This CDR3 spans 15 amino acids. V lost 5 bases, J lost 0 bases, and 11 bases lay in between. Germline loops: CDR1 MNHNS, CDR2 SASEGT. DNA for the CDR3: TGTGCCAGCAGTTTGTGGGGCGATAGCAATCAGCCCCAGCATTTT. It specifies CASSLWGDSNQPQHF.

The chain carries TRBV30 and TRBJ2-2, with no clear D. The V and J ends lost 3 bases and 3 bases respectively, with 5 bases between them. The CDR3 contains 12 residues. Germline lookup yields CDR1 GTSNPN and CDR2 SVGIG (reference sequence). Here the CDR3 reads CAWSSYTGELFF. The CDR3, as DNA: TGTGCCTGGAGCAGTTACACCGGGGAGCTGTTTTTT. Together with reference TRBV30 and TRBJ2-2, the CDR3 gives the full variable domain: SQTIHQWPATLVQPVGSPLSLECTVEGTSNPNLYWYRQAAGRGLQLLFYSVGIGQISSEVPQNLSASRPQDRQFILSSKKLLLSDSGFYLCAWSSYTGELFFGEGSRLTVL.

V and J are TRBV19 and TRBJ1-2, with a possible D match to TRBD1 (5 bases). CDR3 length: 14 residues. The V gene's germline CDR1 is LNHDA and CDR2 SQIVND (reference sequence). Trimming took off 6 bases at V and 4 bases at J, with 15 bases between the two ends. The CDR3 nucleotides are TGTGCCAGTAGAGGGGCCGGCTTTACCTATGGCTACACCTTC. Translation gives CASRGAGFTYGYTF.

In regard to this clone: Sequence at one end of the junction differs from germline and may be a read error. In the same sample, other DNA sequences code for this CDR3. V usage is TRBV27 and J usage is TRBJ1-6; no reliable D call. CDR1 MNHEY and CDR2 SMNVEV come from the germline V gene (reference sequence). CDR3 length: 14 residues. CDR3 region: CASSLGGSNSPLHF. The CDR3 nucleotides are TGTGCCAGCAGTTTAGGCGGTAGCAATTCCCCCCTCCACTTT.

This clone has just one count. The rearrangement links TRBV27 to TRBJ2-1; 7 bases map to TRBD1. The CDR3 runs to 13 residues. V was clipped by 6 bases and J by 4 bases; unmatched bases: 3. Germline CDR1 and CDR2: MNHEY and SMNVEV (reference sequence). As DNA, the CDR3 is TGTGCCAGCAGGGGGACAGCTTACAATGAGCAGTTCTTC. Its translation is CASRGTAYNEQFF.

This clone came up once. The genes are TRBV18 and TRBJ2-1; 7 positions match TRBD2. The CDR3 covers 18 residues. Germline V gene data show CDR1 as KGHSH and CDR2 as LQKENI. V shed 0 bases, J shed 0 bases, and the junction held 8 bases outside the gene matches. The CDR3 DNA reads TGTGCCAGCTCACCACCATTCTCGGGACTAAGCTCCTACAATGAGCAGTTCTTC. Translation: CASSPPFSGLSSYNEQFF.

This chain links TRBV7-8 with TRBJ2-2, with TRBD2 matching 11 bases. Germline V gene sequence: CDR1 SGHVS, CDR2 FQNEAQ. The CDR3 extends over 19 amino acids. V shed 0 bases, J shed 0 bases, and the junction held 6 bases outside the gene matches. CDR3 residues: CASSLAALAGGANTGELFF. Here the CDR3 DNA reads TGTGCCAGCAGCTTAGCGGCCCTAGCGGGGGGAGCGAACACCGGGGAGCTGTTTTTT.

This chain joins TRBV19 and TRBJ1-2; D gene unclear. CDR1 is LNHDA and CDR2 is SQIVND in the germline V gene (reference sequence). The V end lost 1 base, the J end lost 5 bases, and 5 bases lay between the germline ends. CDR3 length: 12 residues. The CDR3 reads CASSIGPYGYTF. CDR3 bases: TGTGCCAGTAGTATAGGGCCTTATGGCTACACCTTC.

This clone turned up a few times. The gene calls are TRBV6-1 and TRBJ2-7; no clear D gene. The V gene's germline CDR1 is MNHNS and CDR2 SASEGT. V was trimmed by 3 bases and J by 5 bases, leaving 8 bases between them. The length of the CDR3 is 12 residues. The chain's CDR3 is CASSDGLNEQYF. In DNA, the CDR3 is TGTGCCAGCAGTGACGGGTTGAACGAGCAGTACTTC.

V usage is TRBV11-2 and J usage is TRBJ1-2; TRBD1 agrees at 7 bases. This CDR3 is built from 15 residues. The trim removed 1 base at V and 5 bases at J, leaving 7 bases unmatched. Germline CDR1 is SGHAT and CDR2 is FQNNGV. DNA of the CDR3: TGTGCCAGCAGCTTAGGACAGGGTGGTAATTATGGCTACACCTTC. Its translation: CASSLGQGGNYGYTF.